This passage covers 23 T cell receptor beta chains from one sample sequenced in a study of T cell repertoires in cytomegalovirus infection (dated by TCRdb to about 2019). For sequencing, an Illumina HiSeq 1500 was employed. TCRdb reanalyzed the raw reads on its own, using fastp at Q25 for trimming and MiXCR for clone calling, and kept in-frame beta chains. CDR3 protein duplicates are merged, each entry listing the most common genes and DNA. The sample table records 900,000 to 950,000 distinct CDR3 sequences; roughly 31% of these occur just once. Around an eighth of the sample lies in the top ten. The sample's treatment or condition label, decoded: in vitro stimulation with specific CMV peptide epitopes to enrich CMV-specific T cells. These receptors have no known antigen. The specimen comprised cultured CD8+ T cells from PBMCs, sampled from culture after CMV antigen stimulation. The receptor set was obtained from a human donor in good health (CMV status not recorded). Some clones in this sample may be carry-over from other donors' samples.

This clonotype has a handful of counts. The chain carries TRBV27 and TRBJ1-5; 9 bases match TRBD1. This CDR3 contains 16 residues. With V trimmed by 3 bases and J by 2 bases, 5 bases remained unmatched. Germline V gives CDR1 MNHEY, CDR2 SMNVEV (reference sequence). The CDR3 loop reads CASSLGQGWGNQPQHF. CDR3 DNA sequence: TGTGCCAGCAGTTTGGGACAGGGATGGGGCAATCAGCCCCAGCATTTT.

This clonotype was seen a few times. This chain connects TRBV29-1 to TRBJ1-2; tentative D call: TRBD1 (6 bases). Germline lookup yields CDR1 SQVTM and CDR2 ANQGSEA. V gave up 3 bases and J gave up 4 bases, with 21 bases separating them. CDR3 length: 16 residues. CDR3 region: CSVDLVLGQTVYGYTF. The CDR3 nucleotides are TGCAGCGTTGACCTTGTGCTTGGACAGACTGTCTATGGCTACACCTTC.

Note on this clonotype: This clone may be a read error of a much larger clone one base away. The chain combines TRBV7-2 with TRBJ2-2; D remains ambiguous. V was shortened by 4 bases and J by 7 bases, with 4 bases between the two germline ends. Germline assignment: CDR1 SGHTA and CDR2 FQGNSA. The CDR3 runs to 11 residues. CDR3 bases: TGTACCAGCAGCTCAAACGGGGAGCTGTTTTTT. As protein: CTSSSNGELFF.

The gene calls are TRBV27 and TRBJ2-2, with TRBD1 matching over 8 bases. This CDR3 region has 21 residues. CDR1 is MNHEY and CDR2 is SMNVEV in the germline V gene (reference sequence). V was clipped by 7 bases and J by 0 bases; unmatched bases: 22. In DNA form, the CDR3 reads TGTGCCAGCACCTCGGGACAGGCATTGATAGGAGTGGTATCGAACACCGGGGAGCTGTTTTTT. It encodes CASTSGQALIGVVSNTGELFF.

The chain couples TRBV12-3 or TRBV12-4 to TRBJ1-2; TRBD1 matches 9 bases. Losses at the gene ends were 3 bases for V and 5 bases for J; bases not matched to a gene: 13. The CDR3 is 17 residues long. The DNA for the CDR3 is TGTGCCAGCAGTTTCGGTATTCGACAGGGGGGTATTTATGGCTACACCTTC. Translated: CASSFGIRQGGIYGYTF.

This clonotype was counted between two and nine times. The chain couples TRBV6-2 or TRBV6-3 to TRBJ2-7; D is unclear. The CDR3 has 13 amino acids. V was cut by 6 bases and J by 3 bases, with 12 bases left in between. Looked up from germline, CDR1 is MNHEY and CDR2 is SVGEGT. The DNA of the CDR3 is TGTGCCAGCAGGTTGACGGTGGGCTACGAGCAGTACGTC. This encodes CASRLTVGYEQYV.

The rearrangement joins TRBV9 to TRBJ2-3; TRBD2 aligns across 7 bases. The V and J ends lost 3 bases and 2 bases, in that order; junction bases with no gene match: 6. The CDR3 is 15 amino acids. Per germline, CDR1 SGDLS and CDR2 YYNGEE. The CDR3 here is CASSDGGGDTDTQYF. The CDR3 DNA sequence: TGTGCCAGCAGCGATGGGGGGGGGGACACAGATACGCAGTATTTT.

Notes on this clonotype: At one boundary the junction diverges from the germline segment, which might be a read error. The chain joins TRBV28 to TRBJ2-5; 8 bases line up with TRBD1. The CDR3 runs to 14 residues. From germline, CDR1 is MDHEN and CDR2 SYDVKM. CDR3 coding DNA: TGTGCCAACAGTAAACAGGGGGGACAAGAGACCCAGTACTTC. Amino acids: CANSKQGGQETQYF.

The chain is built from TRBV9 and TRBJ2-1, with 10 bases fitting TRBD1. This CDR3 region has 15 residues. The V and J ends lost 4 bases and 8 bases, in that order; junction bases with no gene match: 9. Germline V lookup: CDR1 SGDLS, CDR2 YYNGEE. CDR3 coding DNA: TGTGCCAGCAGCCGCGGACAGGGGGGGGTCGATGAGCAGTTCTTC. Translated: CASSRGQGGVDEQFF.

The table lists this clonotype with a count of one. As DNA, the CDR3 is TGTGCCAGCAGCGCCAGGGGGCCAGGAATGAACACTGAAGCTTTCTTT. This gives the protein CASSARGPGMNTEAFF. The V gene is TRBV11-1, the J gene TRBJ1-1; 8 nucleotides match TRBD1. The V gene's germline CDR1 is SGHAT and CDR2 FQDESV (reference sequence). This CDR3 comprises 16 residues. V gave up 5 bases and J gave up 0 bases; unmatched junction bases: 8.

The rearrangement joins TRBV12-3 or TRBV12-4 to TRBJ2-5; possible D gene TRBD2, 7 bases. Between the trimmed V and J ends, which lost 9 bases and 5 bases, there was a span of 16 bases. The CDR3 spans 13 residues. The CDR3, as DNA: TGTGCCAGTGCCTGGGGGGGCCAGGAGACCCAGTACTTC. Translation: CASAWGGQETQYF.

This clonotype has at least ten counts. The gene calls are TRBV7-2 and TRBJ2-7, with no clear D. The germline gives CDR1 SGHTA, CDR2 FQGNSA. Trimming left V 5 bases short and J 3 bases short, with 26 bases between. The CDR3 covers 18 residues. The CDR3 DNA is TGTGCCAGCAGCCACGTAGTAACCCTTCGCCCTGTGGACTACGAGCAGTACTTC. It encodes CASSHVVTLRPVDYEQYF.

V and J are TRBV12-3 or TRBV12-4 and TRBJ2-2, with D unclear. Trimming stripped 5 bases from V and 3 bases from J, with 16 bases between. This CDR3 has 16 residues. CDR3: CASSPARTVHTGELFF. The DNA for the CDR3 is TGTGCCAGCAGTCCCGCCCGGACGGTCCACACCGGGGAGCTGTTTTTT.

In nucleotides, the CDR3 is TGTGCCAGCAGCGGCGACAGGTTGAACACTGAAGCTTTCTTT. Its translation is CASSGDRLNTEAFF. The chain carries TRBV9 and TRBJ1-1; possible D gene TRBD1, 6 bases. V was pared by 3 bases and J by 0 bases, with 9 bases between. The CDR3 runs to 14 residues. Germline values: CDR1 SGDLS, CDR2 YYNGEE.

The chain recombines TRBV10-2 with TRBJ1-3; TRBD1 matches 7 bases. The germline V gene has CDR1 WSHSY and CDR2 SAAADI. With V trimmed by 7 bases and J by 2 bases, 8 bases remained unmatched. The CDR3 is 15 residues long. The CDR3 nucleotides are TGCGCCAGCATGGCCGGGACAGTGGCTGGAAACACCATATATTTT. Translated: CASMAGTVAGNTIYF.

Regarding this clonotype: This CDR3 fails to terminate in the conserved phenylalanine or tryptophan, so it likely reflects a read error. V and J are TRBV14 and TRBJ1-1, with D unclear. Germline assignment: CDR1 SGHDN and CDR2 FVKESK. V lost 4 bases to trimming and J lost 6 bases, with 15 bases between them. The CDR3 extends over 14 amino acids. CDR3 DNA sequence: TGTGCCAGCAGCCCGCGGTCCGACCCATCTGAAGCTTTCCTT. This codes for CASSPRSDPSEAFL.

This clonotype was detected a few times. The chain carries TRBV2 and TRBJ2-7, with 11 bases lining up with TRBD2. The CDR3 has 17 amino acids. Germline V gene data show CDR1 as SNHLY and CDR2 as FYNNEI. With V trimmed by 3 bases and J by 4 bases, 11 bases remained unmatched. The CDR3 spells CASSDSPGTSGPYEQYF. CDR3 sequence (DNA): TGTGCCAGCAGTGATTCACCGGGGACTAGCGGCCCTTACGAGCAGTACTTC.

The sample holds a few counts of this clonotype. DNA for the CDR3: TGTGCCAGCAGCCCACTGGAGGTCTTTGACAATTCACCCCTCCACTTT. This codes for CASSPLEVFDNSPLHF. This chain joins TRBV11-2 and TRBJ1-6; no firm D call. The CDR3 loop spans 16 amino acids. V lost 5 bases and J 7 bases, leaving 18 bases between the germline ends. Germline values: CDR1 SGHAT, CDR2 FQNNGV.

This clonotype has a single count. A much larger clone differs from this one at a single base, so this may be a read error. The chain has TRBV7-8 and TRBJ2-3, with 12 bases fitting TRBD2. Germline V gene sequence: CDR1 SGHVS, CDR2 FQNEAQ. The CDR3 is 17 residues long. CDR3: CVSSFGLAGTSTDTQYF. The CDR3 region has the DNA TGTGTCAGCAGCTTCGGACTAGCGGGGACTAGCACAGATACGCAGTATTTT. The whole variable domain, remainder taken from reference TRBV7-8 and TRBJ2-3, is GAGVSQSPRYKVAKRGQDVALRCDPISGHVSLFWYQQALGQGPEFLTYFQNEAQLDKSGLPSDRFFAERPEGSVSTLKIQRTQQEDSAVYLCVSSFGLAGTSTDTQYFGPGTRLTVL.

This clonotype occurred a few times. The genes are TRBV12-3 or TRBV12-4 and TRBJ1-1; a weak D match, TRBD1 (5 bases). V lost 4 bases, J lost 4 bases, and 10 bases lay in between. The CDR3 extends over 13 amino acids. CDR3 residues: CASSSEGSTEAFF. The DNA for the CDR3 is TGTGCCAGCAGTTCCGAGGGGAGCACTGAAGCTTTCTTT.

This sequence joins TRBV28 and TRBJ1-5; 9 nucleotides match TRBD1. Germline V gives CDR1 MDHEN, CDR2 SYDVKM. The ends lost 3 bases at V and 6 bases at J; junction bases unmatched: 6. CDR3 length: 15 residues. The CDR3 reads CASSLRTGVSQPQHF. CDR3 bases: TGTGCCAGCAGTTTGAGGACAGGGGTGAGTCAGCCCCAGCATTTT.

This clonotype was seen a few times. The chain carries TRBV6-1 and TRBJ2-1, with a possible D match to TRBD2 (5 bases). Trimming took 2 bases from V and 8 from J, leaving 19 bases between them. Germline V CDR1 and CDR2: MNHNS, SASEGT. The CDR3 extends over 16 amino acids. CDR3 region: CASSETGDWEYDEQFF. DNA of the CDR3: TGTGCCAGCAGTGAAACGGGCGACTGGGAGTACGATGAGCAGTTCTTC.

V is TRBV7-6 and J is TRBJ2-3; 8 nucleotides agree with TRBD2. The trim removed 1 base at V and 4 bases at J, leaving 4 bases unmatched. The CDR3 consists of 15 residues. CDR1 SGHVS and CDR2 FNYEAQ come from the germline V gene. CDR3 sequence reads: CASSLVGLVADTQYF. CDR3 nucleotide sequence: TGTGCCAGCAGCTTAGTGGGACTAGTAGCAGATACGCAGTATTTT. Combining the CDR3 with reference TRBV7-6 and TRBJ2-3 gives the whole variable domain GAGVSQSPRYKVTKRGQDVALRCDPISGHVSLYWYRQALGQGPEFLTYFNYEAQQDKSGLPNDRFSAERPEGSISTLTIQRTEQRDSAMYRCASSLVGLVADTQYFGPGTRLTVL.